This T cell receptor (beta chain) derives from a study of long-term antiretroviral therapy in people with HIV. Amounts of 1-10 million cryopreserved PBMC were held in the samples before DNA extraction. Survey level was the resolution at which the v3.0 immunoSEQ assay ran. Using immunoSEQ multiplex PCR, the repertoire was profiled, and TCRdb retains in-frame clones only, with some absent. The sample contains over 9,500 clones, about 69% of which appear only once. General study points: Every time point showed a repertoire led by clones expanded before ART.

Remarks on this clone: The antigen remains unidentified.

Germline lookup yields CDR1 MDHEN and CDR2 SYDVKM. This CDR3 comprises 13 residues. V was trimmed by 6 bases and J by 0 bases, leaving 9 bases between them. This chain links TRBV28 with TRBJ2-7, with D possibly being TRBD1 or TRBD2 (5 bases each). This TCR derives from a man aged 40-55 years with HIV. Specimen: unsorted PBMCs, collected 1.8 years before starting antiretroviral therapy. The chain's CDR3 is CASRLDSSYEQYF. CDR3 bases: TGTGCCAGCAGACTAGACAGCTCCTACGAGCAGTACTTC.